The subject of this entry is one TCR beta chain. The data stem from a study of sequential checkpoint blockade in melanoma. The germline CDR1 and CDR2 sequences are LNHDA and SQIVND (reference sequence). The CDR3 is made up of 13 amino acids. V was cut by 5 bases and J by 6 bases, with 13 bases left in between. Assay used: immunoSEQ multiplex PCR; TCRdb lists only in-frame clones, some missing. Of more than 30,000 clones detected, 70% to 90% appear once; the ten largest clones hold 22%. Treatment noted: randomized to nivolumab then ipilimumab (arm A) or the reverse (arm B). Live CD3+CD8+ CD19− CD56− cells were sorted from PBMCs.

The genes are TRBV19 and TRBJ1-2; D is ambiguous. This clonotype was obtained from a human donor with melanoma. The sample here was CD8+ T cells sorted from blood (inferred from file names), taken from a patient given nivolumab and ipilimumab in sequence. The CDR3: CASSSRIRNGYTF. In DNA form, the CDR3 reads TGTGCCAGTAGTTCCAGGATACGGAATGGCTACACCTTC. Full variable domain (remainder filled in from reference TRBV19 and TRBJ1-2): DGGITQSPKYLFRKEGQNVTLSCEQNLNHDAMYWYRQDPGQGLRLIYYSQIVNDFQKGDIAEGYSVSREKKESFPLTVTSAQKNPTAFYLCASSSRIRNGYTFGSGTRLTVV.